This T cell receptor beta chain was sequenced for a study of blood T cell repertoires in COVID-19. At the level of the study: Samples came from the United States, Italy and Spain, spanning acute and convalescent COVID-19. The analysed material was cDNA or gDNA that came from T cells, B-cell-depleted T cells, or PBMCs.

Clones were read by immunoSEQ multiplex PCR, and TCRdb kept only the in-frame ones, dropping some. The sample lists roughly 220,000 clones; 70% to 85% were seen once. Recovered status in Cohort 3 required two negative PCRs, clearance, or symptom resolution. CDR3 length: 14 residues. Per germline, CDR1 LNHDA and CDR2 SQIVND (reference sequence). The ends lost 3 bases at V and 1 base at J; junction bases unmatched: 2. The chain combines TRBV19 with TRBJ2-5; TRBD1 matches 7 bases. The specimen was PBMCs or T cells enriched from blood (not recorded which). The source of this sequence is a man aged 35 to 55 who had recovered from COVID-19. CDR3 coding DNA: TGTGCCAGTAGTATCAGACAGGGCCAAGAGACCCAGTACTTC. Protein: CASSIRQGQETQYF.